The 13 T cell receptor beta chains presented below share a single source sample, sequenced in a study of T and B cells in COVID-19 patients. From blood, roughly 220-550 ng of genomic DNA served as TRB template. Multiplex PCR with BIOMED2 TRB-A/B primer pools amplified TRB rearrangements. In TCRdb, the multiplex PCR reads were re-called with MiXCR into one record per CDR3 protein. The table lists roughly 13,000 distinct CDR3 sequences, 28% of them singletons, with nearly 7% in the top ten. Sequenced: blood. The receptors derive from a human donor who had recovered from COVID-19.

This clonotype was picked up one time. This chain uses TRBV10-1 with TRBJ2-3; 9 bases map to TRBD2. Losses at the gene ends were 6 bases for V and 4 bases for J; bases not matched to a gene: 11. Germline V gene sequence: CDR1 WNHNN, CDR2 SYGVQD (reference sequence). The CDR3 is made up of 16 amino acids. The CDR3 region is CASSSGTSWGADTQYF. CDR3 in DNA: TGCGCCAGCAGCTCCGGGACTAGCTGGGGCGCAGATACGCAGTATTTT.

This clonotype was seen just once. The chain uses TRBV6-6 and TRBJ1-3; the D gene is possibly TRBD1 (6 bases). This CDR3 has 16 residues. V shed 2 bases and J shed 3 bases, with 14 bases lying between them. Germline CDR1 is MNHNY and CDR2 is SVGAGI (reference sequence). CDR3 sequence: CASSYDGGPYGNTIYF. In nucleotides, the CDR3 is TGTGCCAGCAGTTACGACGGGGGCCCCTATGGAAACACCATATATTTT.

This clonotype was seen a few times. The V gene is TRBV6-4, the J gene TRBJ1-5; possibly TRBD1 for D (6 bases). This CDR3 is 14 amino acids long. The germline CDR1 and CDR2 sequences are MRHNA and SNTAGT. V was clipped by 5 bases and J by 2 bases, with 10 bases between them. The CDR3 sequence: CASSFSGGNQPQHF. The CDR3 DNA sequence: TGTGCCAGCAGTTTTTCAGGGGGCAATCAGCCCCAGCATTTT.

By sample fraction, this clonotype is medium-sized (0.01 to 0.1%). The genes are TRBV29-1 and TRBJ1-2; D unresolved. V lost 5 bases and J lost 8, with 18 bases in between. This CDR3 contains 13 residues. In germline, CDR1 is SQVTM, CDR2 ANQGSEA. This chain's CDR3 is CSVNPDPRGGYTF. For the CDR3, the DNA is TGCAGCGTTAACCCCGATCCGCGAGGCGGCTACACCTTC.

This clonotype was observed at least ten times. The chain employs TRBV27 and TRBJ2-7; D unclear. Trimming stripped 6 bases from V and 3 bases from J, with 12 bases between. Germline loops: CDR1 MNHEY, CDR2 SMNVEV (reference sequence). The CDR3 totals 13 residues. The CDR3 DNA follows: TGTGCCAGCAGCCCTATAGGGCTCTACGAGCAGTACTTC. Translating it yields CASSPIGLYEQYF.

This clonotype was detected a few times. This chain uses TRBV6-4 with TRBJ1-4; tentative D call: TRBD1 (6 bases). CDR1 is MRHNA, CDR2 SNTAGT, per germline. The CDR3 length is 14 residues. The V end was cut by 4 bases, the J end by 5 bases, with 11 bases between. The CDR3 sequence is CASSAGTGNEKLFF. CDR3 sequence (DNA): TGTGCCAGCAGTGCCGGCACAGGGAATGAAAAACTGTTTTTT.

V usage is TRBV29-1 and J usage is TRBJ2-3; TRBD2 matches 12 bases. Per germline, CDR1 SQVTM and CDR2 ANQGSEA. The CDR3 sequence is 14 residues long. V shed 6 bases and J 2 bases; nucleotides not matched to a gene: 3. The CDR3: CSVGLAGLTDTQYF. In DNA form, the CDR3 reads TGCAGCGTAGGACTAGCGGGGCTCACAGATACGCAGTATTTT.

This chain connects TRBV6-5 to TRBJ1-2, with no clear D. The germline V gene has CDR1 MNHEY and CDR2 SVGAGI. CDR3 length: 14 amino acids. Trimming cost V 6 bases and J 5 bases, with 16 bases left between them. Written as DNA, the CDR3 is TGTGCCAGCAGAACTTCCCAGACCGGTTATGGCTACACCTTC. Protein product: CASRTSQTGYGYTF.

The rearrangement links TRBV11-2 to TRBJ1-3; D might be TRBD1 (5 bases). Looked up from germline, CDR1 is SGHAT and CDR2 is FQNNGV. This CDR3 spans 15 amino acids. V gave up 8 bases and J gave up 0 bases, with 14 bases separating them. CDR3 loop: CASQGEQSSGNTIYF. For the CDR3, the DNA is TGTGCCAGCCAGGGCGAACAGAGCTCTGGAAACACCATATATTTT.

CDR3 sequence (DNA): TGTGCCAGCAGGTGGACAGGGGGAAGTGAAAAACTGTTTTTT. Its protein is CASRWTGGSEKLFF. The gene calls are TRBV12-3 or TRBV12-4 and TRBJ1-4; 10 nucleotides match TRBD1. The V segment lost 6 bases and the J segment 7 bases; nucleotides outside the gene matches: 5. This CDR3 region has 14 residues.

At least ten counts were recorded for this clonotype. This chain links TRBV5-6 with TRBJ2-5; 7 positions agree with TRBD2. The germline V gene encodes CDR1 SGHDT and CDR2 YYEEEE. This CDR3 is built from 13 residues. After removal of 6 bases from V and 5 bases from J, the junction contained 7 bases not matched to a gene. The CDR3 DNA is TGTGCCAGCACCAATCGGGGGGATGAGACCCAGTACTTC. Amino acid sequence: CASTNRGDETQYF. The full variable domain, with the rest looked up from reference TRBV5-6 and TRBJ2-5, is DAGVTQSPTHLIKTRGQQVTLRCSPKSGHDTVSWYQQALGQGPQFIFQYYEEEERQRGNFPDRFSGHQFPNYSSELNVNALLLGDSALYLCASTNRGDETQYFGPGTRLLVL.

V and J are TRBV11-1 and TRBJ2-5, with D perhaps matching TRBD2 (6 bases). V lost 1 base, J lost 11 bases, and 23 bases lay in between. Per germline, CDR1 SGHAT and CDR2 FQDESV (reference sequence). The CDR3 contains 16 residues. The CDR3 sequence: CASSLEGGTFYNEQYF. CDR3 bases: TGTGCCAGCAGCTTAGAGGGCGGGACTTTCTACAATGAGCAGTACTTC.

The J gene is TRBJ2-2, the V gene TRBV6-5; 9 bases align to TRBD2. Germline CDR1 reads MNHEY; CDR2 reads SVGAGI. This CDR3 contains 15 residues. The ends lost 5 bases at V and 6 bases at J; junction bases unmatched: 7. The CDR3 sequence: CASSRWTSVAGELFF. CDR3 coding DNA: TGTGCCAGCAGTCGCTGGACTAGCGTCGCCGGGGAGCTGTTTTTT.